A selection of T cell receptor beta chains follows, all from one sample in a study of T-cell reconstitution after alpha-beta-depleted transplantation in children. TCRdb recomputed calls from the PCR reads with MiXCR, one row per CDR3 protein. The top ten hold roughly 13% of the sample, which has 540,000 or so distinct CDR3 sequences, under 30% seen once. Sequencing was performed on PBMCs, mostly from graft donor cells, taken 360 days after TCRalphabeta/CD19-depleted stem cell transplant. The receptor set was obtained from a boy younger than two who had a stem cell transplant for acute myeloid leukemia, so the T cells may come from the graft donor. Each CDR3 is given with its conserved first and last residue. The order of the fields is clone size, CDR3 length, V gene, D gene, J gene, CDR3 protein, CDR3 DNA. The D gene is left open where the match is weak. Rows may omit the clone size; those that give it use once, few, many or a size class.

abundance: -; len: 16; v_gene: TRBV12-5; d_gene: -; j_gene: TRBJ2-6; CDR3aa: CASGLPSLSGANVLTF; CDR3nt: TGTGCTAGTGGTCTACCGAGCCTTTCTGGGGCCAACGTCCTGACTTTC
abundance: few; len: 12; v_gene: TRBV20-1; d_gene: -; j_gene: TRBJ1-1; CDR3aa: CSATRHDSEAFF; CDR3nt: TGCAGTGCCACTAGGCACGATTCTGAAGCTTTCTTT
abundance: -; len: 14; v_gene: TRBV6-2/TRBV6-3; d_gene: -; j_gene: TRBJ2-7; CDR3aa: CASIPGGQNYEQYF; CDR3nt: TGTGCCAGCATTCCCGGAGGACAGAACTACGAGCAGTACTTC
abundance: -; len: 14; v_gene: TRBV12-3/TRBV12-4; d_gene: -; j_gene: TRBJ1-5; CDR3aa: CASRRLQGGQPQHF; CDR3nt: TGTGCCAGCAGAAGACTACAGGGAGGTCAGCCCCAGCATTTT
abundance: -; len: 17; v_gene: TRBV7-8; d_gene: TRBD1; j_gene: TRBJ1-1; CDR3aa: CASLSLGQVWMNTEAFF; CDR3nt: TGTGCCAGCCTCAGCCTGGGACAGGTTTGGATGAACACTGAAGCTTTCTTT
abundance: many; len: 15; v_gene: TRBV6-1; d_gene: TRBD1; j_gene: TRBJ2-3; CDR3aa: CASSPGTGSTDTQYF; CDR3nt: TGTGCCAGCAGTCCCGGGACAGGGAGCACAGATACGCAGTATTTT
abundance: few; len: 16; v_gene: TRBV10-3; d_gene: -; j_gene: TRBJ2-3; CDR3aa: CAISDPGRGSGDTQYF; CDR3nt: TGTGCCATCAGTGACCCCGGCAGGGGATCGGGAGATACGCAGTATTTT
abundance: many; len: 15; v_gene: TRBV12-3/TRBV12-4; d_gene: TRBD1; j_gene: TRBJ2-3; CDR3aa: CATRTGAGGTDTQYF; CDR3nt: TGTGCCACCAGGACAGGGGCCGGGGGCACAGATACGCAGTATTTT
abundance: many; len: 15; v_gene: TRBV6-1; d_gene: -; j_gene: TRBJ2-6; CDR3aa: CASREDISGANVLTF; CDR3nt: TGTGCCAGCAGAGAAGACATCTCTGGGGCCAACGTCCTGACTTTC
abundance: -; len: 16; v_gene: TRBV7-2; d_gene: TRBD2; j_gene: TRBJ2-5; CDR3aa: CASSRAASGEKETQYF; CDR3nt: TGTGCCAGCAGCCGCGCAGCTAGCGGGGAAAAAGAGACCCAGTACTTC
abundance: -; len: 15; v_gene: TRBV13; d_gene: TRBD1; j_gene: TRBJ2-3; CDR3aa: CASSHRDRHTDTQYF; CDR3nt: TGTGCCAGCAGTCACCGGGACAGGCACACAGATACGCAGTATTTT
abundance: few; len: 14; v_gene: TRBV6-1; d_gene: -; j_gene: TRBJ1-2; CDR3aa: CASRTLRNPYGYTF; CDR3nt: TGTGCCAGCAGAACCCTCCGGAACCCCTATGGCTACACCTTC
abundance: few; len: 15; v_gene: TRBV11-2; d_gene: TRBD1; j_gene: TRBJ1-6; CDR3aa: CASSRTQGIDSPLHF; CDR3nt: TGTGCCAGCAGCCGAACACAGGGGATTGATTCACCCCTCCACTTT
abundance: -; len: 15; v_gene: TRBV6-1; d_gene: TRBD2; j_gene: TRBJ2-7; CDR3aa: CASSAGTSGSYEQYF; CDR3nt: TGTGCCAGCAGCGCCGGGACTAGCGGCTCCTACGAGCAGTACTTC
abundance: few; len: 14; v_gene: TRBV20-1; d_gene: -; j_gene: TRBJ2-7; CDR3aa: CSARDNAASYEQYF; CDR3nt: TGCAGTGCTAGAGACAATGCAGCTAGCTACGAGCAGTACTTC
abundance: few; len: 14; v_gene: TRBV4-1; d_gene: -; j_gene: TRBJ1-1; CDR3aa: CASSQDGLNTEAFF; CDR3nt: TGCGCCAGCAGCCAAGACGGATTGAACACTGAAGCTTTCTTT
abundance: many; len: 12; v_gene: TRBV12-3/TRBV12-4; d_gene: -; j_gene: TRBJ2-7; CDR3aa: CASSFNVPEQYF; CDR3nt: TGTGCCAGCAGTTTTAATGTCCCCGAGCAGTACTTC
abundance: -; len: 14; v_gene: TRBV6-5; d_gene: TRBD1; j_gene: TRBJ1-6; CDR3aa: CASRKTGNNSPLHF; CDR3nt: TGTGCCAGCAGAAAGACAGGGAATAATTCACCCCTCCACTTT
abundance: few; len: 12; v_gene: TRBV7-9; d_gene: -; j_gene: TRBJ2-7; CDR3aa: CASSFGDGEQYF; CDR3nt: TGTGCCAGCAGCTTTGGGGATGGTGAGCAGTACTTC
abundance: -; len: 15; v_gene: TRBV13; d_gene: TRBD2; j_gene: TRBJ2-5; CDR3aa: CASSPGTSRGETQYF; CDR3nt: TGTGCCAGCAGCCCCGGGACTTCGCGGGGGGAGACCCAGTACTTC
abundance: -; len: 15; v_gene: TRBV6-1; d_gene: TRBD1; j_gene: TRBJ1-3; CDR3aa: CASRTTGGSGNTIYF; CDR3nt: TGTGCCAGCAGGACCACAGGGGGCTCTGGAAACACCATATATTTT
abundance: few; len: 12; v_gene: TRBV12-3/TRBV12-4; d_gene: -; j_gene: TRBJ1-5; CDR3aa: CASSGTNQPQHF; CDR3nt: TGTGCCAGCAGCGGGACCAATCAGCCCCAGCATTTT
abundance: -; len: 13; v_gene: TRBV24-1; d_gene: -; j_gene: TRBJ2-3; CDR3aa: CATSRGSADTQYF; CDR3nt: TGTGCCACCAGCAGGGGTTCTGCAGATACGCAGTATTTT
abundance: -; len: 16; v_gene: TRBV7-2; d_gene: TRBD2; j_gene: TRBJ2-3; CDR3aa: CASSLRLAGHTDTQYF; CDR3nt: TGTGCCAGCAGCTTGAGACTAGCGGGTCACACAGATACGCAGTATTTT
abundance: few; len: 15; v_gene: TRBV4-3; d_gene: TRBD1; j_gene: TRBJ1-2; CDR3aa: CASSRTGQANYGYTF; CDR3nt: TGCGCCAGCAGCCGGACCGGACAGGCTAACTATGGCTACACCTTC
abundance: -; len: 17; v_gene: TRBV6-1; d_gene: -; j_gene: TRBJ1-3; CDR3aa: CASSPWGRGGSGNTIYF; CDR3nt: TGTGCCAGCAGTCCTTGGGGTAGGGGAGGCTCTGGAAACACCATATATTTT
abundance: -; len: 14; v_gene: TRBV20-1; d_gene: TRBD2; j_gene: TRBJ2-4; CDR3aa: CSVLAGGAKNIQYF; CDR3nt: TGCAGTGTCCTAGCGGGGGGTGCCAAAAACATTCAGTACTTC
abundance: many; len: 16; v_gene: TRBV4-3; d_gene: TRBD2; j_gene: TRBJ2-7; CDR3aa: CASSQVPWGTSIEQYF; CDR3nt: TGCGCCAGCAGCCAAGTTCCCTGGGGGACTAGCATCGAGCAGTACTTC
abundance: many; len: 15; v_gene: TRBV5-1; d_gene: -; j_gene: TRBJ1-3; CDR3aa: CASREQDISGNTIYF; CDR3nt: TGCGCCAGCAGGGAACAGGATATCTCTGGAAACACCATATATTTT
abundance: once; len: 15; v_gene: TRBV6-2/TRBV6-3; d_gene: TRBD1; j_gene: TRBJ1-2; CDR3aa: CASSHPGQGHYGYTF; CDR3nt: TGTGCCAGCAGTCATCCGGGACAGGGGCACTATGGCTACACCTTC
abundance: many; len: 12; v_gene: TRBV12-3/TRBV12-4; d_gene: TRBD1; j_gene: TRBJ2-1; CDR3aa: CASSPTGDEQFF; CDR3nt: TGTGCCAGCAGTCCAACAGGGGATGAGCAGTTCTTC
abundance: many; len: 15; v_gene: TRBV28; d_gene: -; j_gene: TRBJ2-2; CDR3aa: CASSLSGWGTGELFF; CDR3nt: TGTGCCAGCAGTTTATCAGGATGGGGCACCGGGGAGCTGTTTTTT
abundance: few; len: 14; v_gene: TRBV20-1; d_gene: -; j_gene: TRBJ1-4; CDR3aa: CSARDRATNEKLFF; CDR3nt: TGCAGTGCTAGAGATCGTGCAACTAATGAAAAACTGTTTTTT
abundance: few; len: 13; v_gene: TRBV7-2; d_gene: -; j_gene: TRBJ2-7; CDR3aa: CASSLAKGNEQYF; CDR3nt: TGTGCCAGCAGCTTAGCTAAGGGGAACGAGCAGTACTTC
abundance: once; len: 14; v_gene: TRBV11-3; d_gene: TRBD1; j_gene: TRBJ2-7; CDR3aa: CASSPRQGGYAQYF; CDR3nt: TGTGCCAGCAGCCCCCGACAGGGTGGCTACGCGCAGTACTTC
abundance: -; len: 16; v_gene: TRBV3-1; d_gene: TRBD1; j_gene: TRBJ1-2; CDR3aa: CASSQDLGQGEYGYTF; CDR3nt: TGTGCCAGCAGCCAAGATCTGGGACAGGGAGAATATGGCTACACCTTC
abundance: many; len: 14; v_gene: TRBV29-1; d_gene: -; j_gene: TRBJ2-3; CDR3aa: CSVLKGGATDTQYF; CDR3nt: TGCAGCGTTCTGAAGGGGGGGGCCACAGATACGCAGTATTTT
abundance: -; len: 14; v_gene: TRBV5-1; d_gene: -; j_gene: TRBJ2-1; CDR3aa: CASSWGHERDEQFF; CDR3nt: TGCGCCAGCAGCTGGGGTCATGAGAGGGATGAGCAGTTCTTC
abundance: few; len: 13; v_gene: TRBV6-5; d_gene: -; j_gene: TRBJ1-2; CDR3aa: CASSYGPNYGYTF; CDR3nt: TGTGCCAGCAGTTACGGACCAAACTATGGCTACACCTTC
abundance: -; len: 13; v_gene: TRBV20-1; d_gene: -; j_gene: TRBJ1-5; CDR3aa: CSASWGGGQPQHF; CDR3nt: TGCAGTGCTAGTTGGGGTGGGGGGCAGCCCCAGCATTTT
abundance: many; len: 14; v_gene: TRBV6-5; d_gene: -; j_gene: TRBJ2-7; CDR3aa: CASSYSANSYEQYF; CDR3nt: TGTGCCAGCAGTTACTCTGCGAACTCCTACGAGCAGTACTTC
abundance: many; len: 13; v_gene: TRBV29-1; d_gene: TRBD2; j_gene: TRBJ2-1; CDR3aa: CSATATFSGGGFF; CDR3nt: TGCAGCGCCACAGCAACTTTCTCGGGGGGGGGTTTCTTC
abundance: -; len: 13; v_gene: TRBV6-2/TRBV6-3; d_gene: -; j_gene: TRBJ2-1; CDR3aa: CASSLWGRREQFF; CDR3nt: TGTGCCAGCAGTTTGTGGGGTCGGCGTGAGCAGTTCTTC
abundance: few; len: 13; v_gene: TRBV12-5; d_gene: -; j_gene: TRBJ2-1; CDR3aa: CASGLPPYNEQFF; CDR3nt: TGTGCTAGTGGTTTACCACCATACAATGAGCAGTTCTTC
abundance: many; len: 13; v_gene: TRBV12-3/TRBV12-4; d_gene: -; j_gene: TRBJ1-1; CDR3aa: CASSLTGKAEAFF; CDR3nt: TGTGCCAGCAGTTTAACAGGGAAGGCTGAAGCTTTCTTT
abundance: few; len: 15; v_gene: TRBV12-3/TRBV12-4; d_gene: -; j_gene: TRBJ1-5; CDR3aa: CASSVSPYSNQPQHF; CDR3nt: TGTGCCAGCAGTGTCAGCCCTTATAGCAATCAGCCCCAGCATTTT
abundance: few; len: 16; v_gene: TRBV20-1; d_gene: TRBD2; j_gene: TRBJ2-1; CDR3aa: CSAGRGETAGYNEQFF; CDR3nt: TGCAGTGCTGGCCGGGGGGAGACAGCAGGCTACAATGAGCAGTTCTTC
abundance: -; len: 13; v_gene: TRBV20-1; d_gene: TRBD1; j_gene: TRBJ1-5; CDR3aa: CSARGQGAKPQHF; CDR3nt: TGCAGTGCTAGAGGGCAGGGGGCGAAGCCCCAGCATTTT
abundance: -; len: 16; v_gene: TRBV7-2; d_gene: TRBD1; j_gene: TRBJ2-1; CDR3aa: CASSDPGTGEHNEQFF; CDR3nt: TGTGCCAGCAGCGATCCCGGGACAGGGGAACACAATGAGCAGTTCTTC
abundance: many; len: 16; v_gene: TRBV12-3/TRBV12-4; d_gene: -; j_gene: TRBJ2-7; CDR3aa: CASSLDGGAYFYEQYF; CDR3nt: TGTGCCAGCAGTTTAGATGGGGGGGCATACTTCTACGAGCAGTACTTC
abundance: many; len: 17; v_gene: TRBV7-8; d_gene: TRBD1; j_gene: TRBJ1-5; CDR3aa: CASSLVGGDRYNQPQHF; CDR3nt: TGTGCCAGCAGCTTAGTAGGGGGGGACAGGTACAATCAGCCCCAGCATTTT
abundance: many; len: 12; v_gene: TRBV20-1; d_gene: -; j_gene: TRBJ1-5; CDR3aa: CSAWTNNQPQHF; CDR3nt: TGCAGTGCCTGGACGAACAATCAGCCCCAGCATTTT
abundance: many; len: 14; v_gene: TRBV7-2; d_gene: -; j_gene: TRBJ2-2; CDR3aa: CASSAYLSTGELFF; CDR3nt: TGTGCCAGCAGCGCCTACTTGTCCACCGGGGAGCTGTTTTTT
abundance: many; len: 15; v_gene: TRBV18; d_gene: -; j_gene: TRBJ1-3; CDR3aa: CASSLGRASGNTIYF; CDR3nt: TGTGCCAGCTCCCTTGGAAGGGCCTCTGGAAACACCATATATTTT
abundance: many; len: 15; v_gene: TRBV7-2; d_gene: TRBD2; j_gene: TRBJ2-7; CDR3aa: CASRGLAGGAAEQYF; CDR3nt: TGTGCCAGCAGGGGACTAGCGGGGGGTGCCGCCGAGCAGTACTTC
abundance: few; len: 13; v_gene: TRBV20-1; d_gene: -; j_gene: TRBJ1-5; CDR3aa: CSASTAVNQPQHF; CDR3nt: TGCAGTGCTAGTACGGCAGTCAATCAGCCCCAGCATTTT
abundance: many; len: 14; v_gene: TRBV5-1; d_gene: -; j_gene: TRBJ2-5; CDR3aa: CASSNGAGMETQYF; CDR3nt: TGCGCCAGCAGCAACGGAGCAGGGATGGAGACCCAGTACTTC
abundance: many; len: 14; v_gene: TRBV11-1; d_gene: -; j_gene: TRBJ1-4; CDR3aa: CASSSDIPPEKLFF; CDR3nt: TGTGCCAGCAGCTCCGACATTCCGCCGGAAAAACTGTTTTTT
abundance: many; len: 13; v_gene: TRBV25-1; d_gene: -; j_gene: TRBJ2-7; CDR3aa: CASSPGPTSEQYF; CDR3nt: TGTGCCAGCAGTCCCGGGCCAACCTCCGAGCAGTACTTC